Each of the 9 T cell receptor beta chains below was sequenced from the same sample in a study of shared clonotypes between healthy human individuals. Profiling relied on immunoSEQ multiplex PCR, and the TCRdb table lists in-frame clones only, not all of them. Found here are around 2,000,000 clones, more than 85% of them singletons; the top ten hold about 1.8%. Naive-designated CD8 cells lacked CD45RO, were positively enriched for CCR7, and omitted terminally differentiated effector memory CD45RA+ cells. The sample was naive CD8+ T cells from PBMCs. These receptors were collected from a man younger than 35 in good health. Some clones in this sample may be carry-over from other donors' samples.

The rearrangement links TRBV27 to TRBJ2-1, with a tentative D call TRBD2 (6 bases). The length of the CDR3 is 13 residues. Per germline, CDR1 MNHEY and CDR2 SMNVEV (reference sequence). V lost 3 bases and J 5 bases, leaving 8 bases between the germline ends. The CDR3 is CASSLWEDNEQFF. The CDR3 DNA sequence: TGTGCCAGCAGTTTGTGGGAGGACAATGAGCAGTTCTTC.

The gene calls are TRBV7-8 and TRBJ1-2; D is perhaps TRBD1 (5 bases). The CDR3 runs to 13 residues. Germline CDR1 is SGHVS and CDR2 is FQNEAQ. Between the trimmed V and J ends, which lost 1 base and 3 bases, there was a span of 6 bases. The CDR3 loop is CASSLGGDYGYTF. In DNA, the CDR3 is TGTGCCAGCAGCTTAGGGGGGGACTATGGCTACACCTTC.

The rearrangement links TRBV5-8 to TRBJ1-1; perhaps TRBD1 as D (5 bases). CDR3 size: 14 residues. Between the trimmed V and J ends, which lost 6 bases and 4 bases, there was a span of 16 bases. Germline V lookup: CDR1 SGHTS, CDR2 YDEGEE. The CDR3: CASIPVAGLTEAFF. CDR3 bases: TGTGCCAGCATCCCCGTGGCAGGGCTCACTGAAGCTTTCTTT.

The genes are TRBV21-1 and TRBJ2-7; TRBD2, the table's D call, was not compared with the DNA. TRBV21-1 is a pseudogene segment. The CDR3 runs 18 residues. CDR3 residues: CASSKASSGSPRYYEQYF. CDR3 DNA: TGTGCCAGCAGCAAAGCCTCTAGCGGGAGTCCCCGGTACTACGAGCAGTACTTC.

In DNA, the CDR3 is TGTGCCAGCAGTCCGACGTTAAAAAGGCAAGAGACCCAGTACTTC. As protein: CASSPTLKRQETQYF. J is TRBJ2-5 and V is TRBV28; D call uncertain. Germline V gene sequence: CDR1 MDHEN, CDR2 SYDVKM. The V gene lost 5 bases and the J gene lost 2 bases, with 15 bases spanning the gap. The CDR3 has 15 amino acids.

The V gene is TRBV6-1, the J gene TRBJ1-2; D unresolved. The germline V gene encodes CDR1 MNHNS and CDR2 SASEGT. The CDR3 has 16 amino acids. V lost 3 bases and J 4 bases, leaving 18 bases between the germline ends. The CDR3 DNA is TGTGCCAGCAGTGACGGATCCGGTCGCCTGTTCTATGGCTACACCTTC. It encodes CASSDGSGRLFYGYTF.

DNA of the CDR3: TGTGCCAGCAGCCTCGTTCTAGTCTACGAGCAGTACTTC. Amino acids: CASSLVLVYEQYF. The chain employs TRBV7-2 and TRBJ2-7, with D uncertain. Germline V gives CDR1 SGHTA, CDR2 FQGNSA. The CDR3 is 13 residues long. V was pared by 5 bases and J by 3 bases, with 11 bases between.

The chain carries TRBV7-2 and TRBJ2-7; 9 positions match TRBD1. This CDR3 is built from 16 residues. Losses at the gene ends were 3 bases for V and 3 bases for J; bases not matched to a gene: 9. The germline gives CDR1 SGHTA, CDR2 FQGNSA. CDR3 nucleotide sequence: TGTGCCAGCAGCTTCACCCCGACAGGGGGATTCTACGAGCAGTACTTC. Amino acids: CASSFTPTGGFYEQYF.

The chain recombines TRBV7-6 with TRBJ2-7; D unresolved. Trimming left V 5 bases short and J 5 bases short, with 13 bases between. This CDR3 comprises 13 residues. Germline V CDR1 and CDR2: SGHVS, FNYEAQ. In DNA, the CDR3 is TGTGCCAGCAGCCCAAACCCCCGGGACGAGCAGTACTTC. Its protein is CASSPNPRDEQYF.